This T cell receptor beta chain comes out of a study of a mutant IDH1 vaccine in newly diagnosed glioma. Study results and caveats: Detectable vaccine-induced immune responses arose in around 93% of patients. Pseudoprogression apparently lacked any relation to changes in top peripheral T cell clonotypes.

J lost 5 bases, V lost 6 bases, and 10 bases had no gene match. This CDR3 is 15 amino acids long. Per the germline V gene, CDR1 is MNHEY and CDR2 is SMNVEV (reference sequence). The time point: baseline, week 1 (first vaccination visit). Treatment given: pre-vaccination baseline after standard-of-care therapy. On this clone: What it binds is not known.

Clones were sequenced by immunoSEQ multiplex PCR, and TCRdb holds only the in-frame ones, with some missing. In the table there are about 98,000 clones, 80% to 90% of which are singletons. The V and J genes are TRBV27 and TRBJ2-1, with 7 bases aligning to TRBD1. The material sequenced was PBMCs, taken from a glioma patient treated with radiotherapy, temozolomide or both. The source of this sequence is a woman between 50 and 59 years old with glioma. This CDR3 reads CASSDRVAFHNEQFF. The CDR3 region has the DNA TGTGCCAGCAGCGACAGGGTCGCCTTCCACAATGAGCAGTTCTTC.